This TCR beta chain was retrieved from a study of shared clonotypes between healthy human individuals. Study-level findings and limits: Sharing across four donors was highest in naive CD4 (roughly 5%) and lowest in memory CD8 (around 0.4%).

Measured with immunoSEQ multiplex PCR; TCRdb has only the in-frame clones, and not every one. The data hold about 1,500,000 clones, with roughly 96% observed a single time. Details on this clone: What it binds is not known.

Material for sequencing was naive CD4+ T cells sorted from blood. Regarding subset: CD45RA+ positively selected. This TCR derives from a young man in good health.

The CDR3 spells CASSAEGFNTEAFF. The CDR3 region has the DNA TGCGCCAGCAGTGCGGAGGGATTTAATACTGAAGCTTTCTTT. The chain uses TRBV5-1 and TRBJ1-1; no firm D call. Per the germline V gene, CDR1 is SGHRS and CDR2 is YFSETQ. This CDR3 contains 14 residues. The V and J ends lost 5 bases and 5 bases respectively, with 16 bases between them. The full variable domain, completed using reference TRBV5-1 and TRBJ1-1, is KAGVTQTPRYLIKTRGQQVTLSCSPISGHRSVSWYQQTPGQGLQFLFEYFSETQRNKGNFPGRFSGRQFSNSRSEMNVSTLELGDSALYLCASSAEGFNTEAFFGQGTRLTVV.